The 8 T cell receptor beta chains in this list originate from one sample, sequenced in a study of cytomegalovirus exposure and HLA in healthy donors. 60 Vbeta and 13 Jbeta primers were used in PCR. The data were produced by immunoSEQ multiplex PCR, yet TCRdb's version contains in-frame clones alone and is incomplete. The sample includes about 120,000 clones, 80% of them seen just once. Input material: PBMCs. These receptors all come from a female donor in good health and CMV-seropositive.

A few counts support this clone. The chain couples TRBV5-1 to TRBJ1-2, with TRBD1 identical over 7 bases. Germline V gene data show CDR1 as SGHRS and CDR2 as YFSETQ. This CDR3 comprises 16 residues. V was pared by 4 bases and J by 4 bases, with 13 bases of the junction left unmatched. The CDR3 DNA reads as TGCGCCAGCAGCCCCGGTCGCGACAGGGTACTCTATGGCTACACCTTC. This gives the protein CASSPGRDRVLYGYTF. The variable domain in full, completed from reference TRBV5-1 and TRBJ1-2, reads KAGVTQTPRYLIKTRGQQVTLSCSPISGHRSVSWYQQTPGQGLQFLFEYFSETQRNKGNFPGRFSGRQFSNSRSEMNVSTLELGDSALYLCASSPGRDRVLYGYTFGSGTRLTVV.

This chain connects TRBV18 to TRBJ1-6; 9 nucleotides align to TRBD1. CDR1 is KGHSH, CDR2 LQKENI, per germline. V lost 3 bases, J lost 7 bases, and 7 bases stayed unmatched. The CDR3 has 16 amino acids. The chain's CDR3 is CASSPQGTGSNSPLHF. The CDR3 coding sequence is TGTGCCAGCTCACCCCAGGGGACAGGGAGCAATTCACCCCTCCACTTT.

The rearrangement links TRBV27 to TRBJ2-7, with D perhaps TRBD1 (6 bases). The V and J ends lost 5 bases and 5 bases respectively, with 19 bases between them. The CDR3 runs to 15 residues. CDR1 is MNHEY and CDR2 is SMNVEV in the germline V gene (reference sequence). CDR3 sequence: CASSPFNRVVNEQYF. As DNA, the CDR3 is TGTGCCAGCAGTCCCTTTAACAGGGTAGTCAACGAGCAGTACTTC.

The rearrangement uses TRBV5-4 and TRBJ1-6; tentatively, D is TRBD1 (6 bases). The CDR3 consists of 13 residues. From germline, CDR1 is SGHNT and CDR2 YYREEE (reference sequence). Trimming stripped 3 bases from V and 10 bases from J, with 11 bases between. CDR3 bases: TGTGCCAGCAGCTCGGGAGGGGGGTCACCCCTCCACTTT. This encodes CASSSGGGSPLHF.

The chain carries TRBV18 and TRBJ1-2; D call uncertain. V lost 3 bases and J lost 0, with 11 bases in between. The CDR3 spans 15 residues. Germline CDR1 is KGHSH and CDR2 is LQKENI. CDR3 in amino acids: CASSPPVIPNYGYTF. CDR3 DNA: TGTGCCAGCTCACCCCCAGTGATTCCTAACTATGGCTACACCTTC.

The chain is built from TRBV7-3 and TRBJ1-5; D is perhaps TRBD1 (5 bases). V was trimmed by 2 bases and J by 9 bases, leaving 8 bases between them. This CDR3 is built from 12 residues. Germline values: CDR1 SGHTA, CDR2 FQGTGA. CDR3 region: CASSLAGGPQHF. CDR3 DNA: TGTGCCAGCAGCTTAGCCGGGGGGCCCCAGCATTTT.

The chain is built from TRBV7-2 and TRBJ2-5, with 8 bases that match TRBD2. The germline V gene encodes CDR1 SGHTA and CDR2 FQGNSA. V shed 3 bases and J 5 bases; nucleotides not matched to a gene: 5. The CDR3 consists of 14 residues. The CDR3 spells CASSLVRGVETQYF. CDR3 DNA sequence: TGTGCCAGCAGCTTGGTGCGGGGGGTTGAGACCCAGTACTTC.

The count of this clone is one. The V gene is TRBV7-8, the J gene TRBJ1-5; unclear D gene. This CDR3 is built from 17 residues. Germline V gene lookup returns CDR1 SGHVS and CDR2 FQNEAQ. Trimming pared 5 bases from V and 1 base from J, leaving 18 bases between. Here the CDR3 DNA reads TGTGCCAGCAGCCAGAGGTGGGTGAGGGAGAGCAATCAGCCCCAGCATTTT. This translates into CASSQRWVRESNQPQHF.